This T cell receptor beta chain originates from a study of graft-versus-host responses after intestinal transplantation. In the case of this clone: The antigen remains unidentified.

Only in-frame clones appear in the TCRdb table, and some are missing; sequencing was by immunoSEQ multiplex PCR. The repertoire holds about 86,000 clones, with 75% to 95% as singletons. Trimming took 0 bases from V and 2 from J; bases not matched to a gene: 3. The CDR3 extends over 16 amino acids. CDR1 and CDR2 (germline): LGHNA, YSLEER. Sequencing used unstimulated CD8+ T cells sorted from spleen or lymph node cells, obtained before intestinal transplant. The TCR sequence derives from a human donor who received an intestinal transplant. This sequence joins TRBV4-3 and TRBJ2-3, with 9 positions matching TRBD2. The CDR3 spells CASSQEPSGVTDTQYF. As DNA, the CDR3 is TGCGCCAGCAGCCAAGAGCCTAGCGGGGTCACAGATACGCAGTATTTT.